The present T cell receptor (beta chain) was sequenced within a study of blood T cells in healthy people across ages. Trimming removed 2 bases at V and 5 bases at J, with 16 bases between. CDR3 length equals 16 residues. CDR1 is MNHEY, CDR2 SVGEGT, per germline. Combining a sample-barcoded 5' primer with a J-beta primer mix, a second PCR ran for about 7 to 11 cycles. A template-switch adaptor that had 12 random nucleotides put a tag on each cDNA molecule. Using its own MiXCR run on the 5' RACE reads, TCRdb lists one record per CDR3 protein. The table has hundreds of thousands of distinct CDR3 sequences, 40% to 45% seen once; the top ten hold around 30%.

The TCR was taken from a man at least 80 years old in good health. The chain couples TRBV6-2 or TRBV6-3 to TRBJ1-5; tentative D call: TRBD1 (5 bases). Sequencing was done on a sample of blood. CDR3 coding DNA: TGTGCCAGCAGTTACCAGGGACGGACCAACCATCAGCCCCAGCATTTT. Amino acid sequence: CASSYQGRTNHQPQHF.